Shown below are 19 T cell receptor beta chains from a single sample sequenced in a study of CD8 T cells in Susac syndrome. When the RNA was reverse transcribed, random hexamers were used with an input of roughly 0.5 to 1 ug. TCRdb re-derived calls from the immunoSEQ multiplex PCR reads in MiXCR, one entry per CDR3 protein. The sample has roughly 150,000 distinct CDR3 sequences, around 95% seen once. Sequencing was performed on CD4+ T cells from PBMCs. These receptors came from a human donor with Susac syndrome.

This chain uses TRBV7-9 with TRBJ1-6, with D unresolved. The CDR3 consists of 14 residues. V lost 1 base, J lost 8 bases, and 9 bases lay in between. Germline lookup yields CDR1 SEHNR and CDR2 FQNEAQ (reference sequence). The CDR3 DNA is TGTGCCAGCAGCTTAGTTGGGCTGCATTCACCCCTCCACTTT. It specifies CASSLVGLHSPLHF.

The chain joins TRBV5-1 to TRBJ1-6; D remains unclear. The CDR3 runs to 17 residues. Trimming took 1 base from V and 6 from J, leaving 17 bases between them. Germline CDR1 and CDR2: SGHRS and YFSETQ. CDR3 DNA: TGCGCCAGCAGCTTGCTTGATAGAAAACCTATTAATTCACCCCTCCACTTT. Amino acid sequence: CASSLLDRKPINSPLHF.

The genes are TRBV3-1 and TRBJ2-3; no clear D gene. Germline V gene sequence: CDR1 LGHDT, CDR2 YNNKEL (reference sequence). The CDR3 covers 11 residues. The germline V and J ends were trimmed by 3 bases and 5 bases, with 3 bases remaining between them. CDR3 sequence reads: CASSQIDTQYF. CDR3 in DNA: TGTGCCAGCAGCCAGATAGATACGCAGTATTTT.

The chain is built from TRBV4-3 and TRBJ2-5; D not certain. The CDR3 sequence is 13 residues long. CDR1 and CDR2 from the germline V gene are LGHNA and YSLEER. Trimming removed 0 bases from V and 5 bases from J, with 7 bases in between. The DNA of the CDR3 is TGCGCCAGCAGCCAAGATAGAAAGGAGACCCAGTACTTC. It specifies CASSQDRKETQYF.

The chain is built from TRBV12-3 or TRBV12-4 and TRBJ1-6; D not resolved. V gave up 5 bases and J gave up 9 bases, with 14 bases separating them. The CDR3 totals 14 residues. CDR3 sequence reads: CASSPILAASPLHF. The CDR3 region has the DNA TGTGCCAGCAGTCCTATCCTGGCAGCTTCACCCCTCCACTTT.

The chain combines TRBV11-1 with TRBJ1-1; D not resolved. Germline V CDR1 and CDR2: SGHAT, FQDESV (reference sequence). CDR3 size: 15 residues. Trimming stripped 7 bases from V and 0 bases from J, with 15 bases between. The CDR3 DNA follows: TGTGCCAGCAAACTCGGACTTACGCTGAACACTGAAGCTTTCTTT. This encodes CASKLGLTLNTEAFF.

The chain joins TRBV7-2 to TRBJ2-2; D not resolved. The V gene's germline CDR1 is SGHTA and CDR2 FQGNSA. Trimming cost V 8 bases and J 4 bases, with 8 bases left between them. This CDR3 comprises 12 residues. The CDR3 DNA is TGTGCCAGCGGGTCTAGCACCGGGGAGCTGTTTTTT. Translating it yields CASGSSTGELFF. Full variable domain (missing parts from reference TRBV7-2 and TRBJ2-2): GAGVSQSPSNKVTEKGKDVELRCDPISGHTALYWYRQSLGQGLEFLIYFQGNSAPDKSGLPSDRFSAERTGGSVSTLTIQRTQQEDSAVYLCASGSSTGELFFGEGSRLTVL.

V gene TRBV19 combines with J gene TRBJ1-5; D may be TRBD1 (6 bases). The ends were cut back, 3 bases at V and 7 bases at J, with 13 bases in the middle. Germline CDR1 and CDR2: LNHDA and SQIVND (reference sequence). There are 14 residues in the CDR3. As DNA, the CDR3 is TGTGCCAGTAGTATGAGAGGGGGTGAGCAGCCCCAGCATTTT. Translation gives CASSMRGGEQPQHF.

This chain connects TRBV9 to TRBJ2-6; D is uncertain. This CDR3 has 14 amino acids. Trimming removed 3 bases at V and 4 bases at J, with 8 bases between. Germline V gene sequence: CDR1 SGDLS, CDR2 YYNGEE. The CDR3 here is CASSALGGANVLTF. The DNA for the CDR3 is TGTGCCAGCAGCGCCCTTGGGGGGGCCAACGTCCTGACTTTC.

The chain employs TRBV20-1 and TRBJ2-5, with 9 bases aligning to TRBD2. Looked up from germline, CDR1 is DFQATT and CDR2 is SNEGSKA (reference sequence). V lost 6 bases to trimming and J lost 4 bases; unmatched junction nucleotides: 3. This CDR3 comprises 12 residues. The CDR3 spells CSAPGLAETQYF. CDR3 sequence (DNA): TGCAGTGCCCCGGGACTAGCAGAGACCCAGTACTTC.

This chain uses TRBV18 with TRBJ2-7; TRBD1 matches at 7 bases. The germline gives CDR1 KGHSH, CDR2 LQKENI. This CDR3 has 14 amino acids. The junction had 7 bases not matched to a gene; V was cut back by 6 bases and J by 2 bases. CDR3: CASSPGTEPYEQYF. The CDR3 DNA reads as TGTGCCAGCTCTCCCGGGACAGAGCCCTACGAGCAGTACTTC. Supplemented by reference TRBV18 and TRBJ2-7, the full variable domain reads NAGVMQNPRHLVRRRGQEARLRCSPMKGHSHVYWYRQLPEEGLKFMVYLQKENIIDESGMPKERFSAEFPKEGPSILRIQQVVRGDSAAYFCASSPGTEPYEQYFGPGTRLTVT.

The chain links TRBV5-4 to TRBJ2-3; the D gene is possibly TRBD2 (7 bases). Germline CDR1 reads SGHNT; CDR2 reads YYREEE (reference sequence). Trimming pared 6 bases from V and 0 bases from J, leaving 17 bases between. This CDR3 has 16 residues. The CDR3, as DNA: TGTGCCAGCATCCGATGGGGGGGGCCTAGCACAGATACGCAGTATTTT. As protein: CASIRWGGPSTDTQYF. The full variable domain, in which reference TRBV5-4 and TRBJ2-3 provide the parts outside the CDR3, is ETGVTQSPTHLIKTRGQQVTLRCSSQSGHNTVSWYQQALGQGPQFIFQYYREEENGRGNFPPRFSGLQFPNYSSELNVNALELDDSALYLCASIRWGGPSTDTQYFGPGTRLTVL.

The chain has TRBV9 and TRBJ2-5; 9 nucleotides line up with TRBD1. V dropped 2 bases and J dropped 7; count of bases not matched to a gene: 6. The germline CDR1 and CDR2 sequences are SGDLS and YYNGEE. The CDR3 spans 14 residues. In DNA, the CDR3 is TGTGCCAGCAGCGTCGACAGGGGGTTTGGGACCCAGTACTTC. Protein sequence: CASSVDRGFGTQYF.

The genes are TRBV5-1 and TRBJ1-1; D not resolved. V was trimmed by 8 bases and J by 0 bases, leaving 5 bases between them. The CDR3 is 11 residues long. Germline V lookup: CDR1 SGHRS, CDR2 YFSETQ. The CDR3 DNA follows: TGCGCCAGACTGATGAACACTGAAGCTTTCTTT. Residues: CARLMNTEAFF. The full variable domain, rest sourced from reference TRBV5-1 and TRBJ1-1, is KAGVTQTPRYLIKTRGQQVTLSCSPISGHRSVSWYQQTPGQGLQFLFEYFSETQRNKGNFPGRFSGRQFSNSRSEMNVSTLELGDSALYLCARLMNTEAFFGQGTRLTVV.

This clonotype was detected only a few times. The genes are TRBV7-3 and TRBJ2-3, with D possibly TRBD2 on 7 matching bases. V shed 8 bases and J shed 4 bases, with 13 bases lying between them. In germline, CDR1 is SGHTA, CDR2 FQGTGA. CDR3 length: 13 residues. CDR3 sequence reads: CASGGAFPDTQYF. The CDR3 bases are TGTGCCAGCGGGGGGGCGTTTCCAGATACGCAGTATTTT.

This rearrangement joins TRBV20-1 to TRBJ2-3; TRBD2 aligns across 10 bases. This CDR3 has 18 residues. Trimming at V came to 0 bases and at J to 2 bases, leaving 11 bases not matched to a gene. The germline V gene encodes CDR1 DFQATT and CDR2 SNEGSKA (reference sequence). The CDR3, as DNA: TGCAGTGCTAGAGACTTACTAGCGGGGAGCTTCCTCACAGATACGCAGTATTTT. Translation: CSARDLLAGSFLTDTQYF.

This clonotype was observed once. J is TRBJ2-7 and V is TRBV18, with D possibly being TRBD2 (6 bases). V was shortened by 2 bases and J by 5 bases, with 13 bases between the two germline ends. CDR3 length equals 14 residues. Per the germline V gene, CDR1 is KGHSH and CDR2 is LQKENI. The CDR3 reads CASSPGGASNEQYF. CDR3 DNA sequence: TGTGCCAGCTCACCAGGAGGGGCAAGCAACGAGCAGTACTTC.

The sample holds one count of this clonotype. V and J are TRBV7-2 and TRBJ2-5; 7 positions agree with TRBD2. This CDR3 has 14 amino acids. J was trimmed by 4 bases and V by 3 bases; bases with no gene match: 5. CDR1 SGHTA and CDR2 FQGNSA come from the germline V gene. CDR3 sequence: CASSFLGEGETQYF. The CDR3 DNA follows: TGTGCCAGCAGCTTTCTCGGGGAGGGAGAGACCCAGTACTTC.

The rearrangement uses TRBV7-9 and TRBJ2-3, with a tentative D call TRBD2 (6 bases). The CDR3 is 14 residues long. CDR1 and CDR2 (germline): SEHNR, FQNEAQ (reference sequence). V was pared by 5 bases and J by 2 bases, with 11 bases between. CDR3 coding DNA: TGTGCCAGCAGCAACCTAGCGAACACAGATACGCAGTATTTT. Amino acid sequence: CASSNLANTDTQYF.